This T cell receptor beta chain was identified in a study of graft-versus-host responses after intestinal transplantation. The overall study: Each recipient received a multivisceral, liver-intestinal, or isolated intestinal graft. Every recipient had anti-thymocyte globulin induction and 2 to 4 years of tacrolimus plus steroids. Study-level findings and limits: Where graft-donor T cell macrochimerism was present, patients had high graft-versus-host to host-versus-graft clonal ratios in allografts. GvH clones occurred in recipient marrow; some first appeared in ileum or blood.

TCRdb's copy holds only in-frame clones and misses some; the assay was immunoSEQ multiplex PCR. The repertoire consists of 90,000 to 150,000 clones, with 90% to 95% occurring once and the leading ten covering around 0.12%. On this clone: Antigen unknown.

Germline values: CDR1 MDHEN, CDR2 SYDVKM. CDR3 length equals 18 residues. Losses at the gene ends were 5 bases for V and 5 bases for J; bases not matched to a gene: 16. The sequencing here drew on unstimulated CD4+ T cells sorted from spleen or lymph node cells, taken before intestinal transplant. The V gene is TRBV28, the J gene TRBJ2-2; the match to TRBD1 covers 8 bases. This clonotype was obtained from a human donor who received an intestinal transplant. DNA of the CDR3: TGTGCCAGCAGTCAAATCAGGGGGCGCAAGTTGAGGACCGGGGAGCTGTTTTTT. It specifies CASSQIRGRKLRTGELFF.